This TCR beta chain originates from a study of radiotherapy plus CTLA-4 blockade in lung cancer. Whole-study context: For around 18% of patients, objective responses occurred, and about 30% had disease control. Findings and limits, study-wide: Clones of tumor-derived TCRs expanded in blood after radiotherapy plus ipilimumab. Early clonal dynamics of blood T cells, together with interferon-beta, were reported as the best response predictor.

Clones were read by immunoSEQ multiplex PCR, and TCRdb kept only the in-frame ones, dropping some. The data hold 75,000 to 95,000 clones, with roughly four fifths observed a single time. Treatment of patients with chemo-refractory metastatic non-small-cell lung cancer consisted of focal radiation plus CTLA-4 blockade with ipilimumab. V gave up 1 base and J gave up 3 bases; unmatched junction bases: 15. From germline, CDR1 is MGHRA and CDR2 YSYEKL. This CDR3 is 20 amino acids long. Concerning this clone: The antigen remains unidentified.

This rearrangement joins TRBV4-1 to TRBJ2-3, with 11 bases fitting TRBD2. The sequencing here drew on peripheral blood, taken from a patient treated with radiotherapy plus ipilimumab. This TCR was sampled from a human donor with non-small cell lung cancer that progressed on radiotherapy plus ipilimumab. CDR3 in DNA: TGCGCCAGCAGCCAAGCCGGCACTAGCGGGAGTCCCGGGATGACAGATACGCAGTATTTT. This encodes CASSQAGTSGSPGMTDTQYF.